The 8 T cell receptor beta chains listed next were all sequenced from one sample in a study of blood T cells in healthy people across ages. The second PCR ran about 6 to 11 cycles with a sample-barcoded 5' primer and J-beta primers. Each CDR3 protein gets one entry after TCRdb re-called the 5' RACE reads with MiXCR. The sample lists 1.5 million or so distinct CDR3 sequences; approximately 40% were seen once. The source material was blood. All receptors derive from a woman aged 18-29 years in good health.

The chain's CDR3 is CATSRDSDRNNQPQHF. The CDR3 coding sequence is TGTGCCACCAGCAGAGATTCGGACAGAAATAATCAGCCCCAGCATTTT. The chain joins TRBV15 to TRBJ1-5; a weak D match, TRBD1 (6 bases). V was pared by 0 bases and J by 4 bases, with 13 bases between. CDR1 is LNHNV and CDR2 is YYDKDF in the germline V gene (reference sequence). The CDR3 extends over 16 amino acids.

The rearrangement joins TRBV3-1 to TRBJ2-1, with TRBD2 matching over 12 bases. Germline assignment: CDR1 LGHDT and CDR2 YNNKEL (reference sequence). Trimming removed 6 bases from V and 5 bases from J; junction bases left unmatched: 14. This CDR3 is built from 18 residues. The CDR3 is CASRGLAGDDLSNNEQFF. The CDR3 DNA reads as TGTGCCAGCAGGGGACTAGCGGGCGATGACTTATCAAACAATGAGCAGTTCTTC.

J is TRBJ2-1 and V is TRBV7-6; D unresolved. From germline, CDR1 is SGHVS and CDR2 FNYEAQ. V was shortened by 6 bases and J by 7 bases, with 10 bases between the two germline ends. This CDR3 has 12 residues. CDR3 region: CASRNLGNEQFF. CDR3 in DNA: TGTGCCAGCAGAAACCTCGGGAATGAGCAGTTCTTC.

This clonotype was seen a few times. The chain combines TRBV3-1 with TRBJ2-7, with 13 bases identical to TRBD2. The CDR3 has 15 residues. J gave up 7 bases and V 1 base, and 4 bases lay outside the gene matches. The germline CDR1 and CDR2 sequences are LGHDT and YNNKEL (reference sequence). The CDR3 region is CASSQGTSGSGEQYF. The CDR3 nucleotides read TGTGCCAGCAGCCAAGGGACTAGCGGGAGCGGAGAGCAGTACTTC.

This clonotype has just a few counts. The V and J genes are TRBV4-1 and TRBJ2-1; D may be TRBD1 or TRBD2 (5 bases each). CDR1 is MGHRA and CDR2 is YSYEKL in the germline V gene. The CDR3 is made up of 15 amino acids. Trimming removed 0 bases at V and 9 bases at J, with 15 bases between. Here the CDR3 reads CASSQDYPGTSEQFF. In DNA form, the CDR3 reads TGCGCCAGCAGCCAAGATTATCCCGGGACGAGTGAGCAGTTCTTC.

CDR3 nucleotide sequence: TGTGCCAGCAGCTCGACCGGGACTAGCGGCCAAGATACGCAGTATTTT. Translating gives CASSSTGTSGQDTQYF. The chain employs TRBV11-3 and TRBJ2-3, with 11 bases fitting TRBD2. V shed 4 bases, J shed 5 bases, and the junction held 8 bases outside the gene matches. CDR3 length: 16 amino acids. The V gene's germline CDR1 is SGHNT and CDR2 YENEEA.

This clonotype was counted a single time. The V gene is TRBV5-1, the J gene TRBJ2-1; 12 bases are shared with TRBD2. V shed 1 base and J 9 bases; nucleotides not matched to a gene: 8. Per the germline V gene, CDR1 is SGHRS and CDR2 is YFSETQ. This CDR3 is 16 amino acids long. The CDR3 region has the DNA TGCGCCAGCAGCTTGACTAGCGGGGGGCGCAGTCTTGAGCAGTTCTTC. Translation: CASSLTSGGRSLEQFF.

This clonotype was seen only a few times. The chain joins TRBV5-6 to TRBJ1-5; the match to TRBD1 covers 9 bases. The length of the CDR3 is 16 residues. Germline V CDR1 and CDR2: SGHDT, YYEEEE. Trimming cost V 2 bases and J 0 bases; bases outside gene matches: 3. The CDR3 here is CASSFWDRASNQPQHF. CDR3 coding DNA: TGTGCCAGCAGCTTTTGGGACAGGGCTAGCAATCAGCCCCAGCATTTT.